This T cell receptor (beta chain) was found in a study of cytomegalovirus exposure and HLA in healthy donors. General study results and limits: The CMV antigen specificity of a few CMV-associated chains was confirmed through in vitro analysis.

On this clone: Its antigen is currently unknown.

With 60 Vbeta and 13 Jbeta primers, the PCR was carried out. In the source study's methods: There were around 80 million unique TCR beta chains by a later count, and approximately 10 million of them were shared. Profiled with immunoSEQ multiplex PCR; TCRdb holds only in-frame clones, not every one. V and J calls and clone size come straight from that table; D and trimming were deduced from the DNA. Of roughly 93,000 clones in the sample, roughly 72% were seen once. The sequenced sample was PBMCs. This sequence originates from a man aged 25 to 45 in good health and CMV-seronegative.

CDR3 nucleotides: TGTGCCAGCAGTTTAAACGACGTGGGGGGGGGCTACACCTTC. This translates into CASSLNDVGGGYTF. The chain combines TRBV7-9 with TRBJ1-2; possible D gene TRBD1, 5 bases. CDR3 length: 14 amino acids. V was cut by 6 bases and J by 8 bases, with 19 bases left in between. The V gene's germline CDR1 is SEHNR and CDR2 FQNEAQ (reference sequence).